This TCR beta chain was observed in a study of response to subunit inactivated influenza vaccine. Study results and caveats: It was suggested by the authors that few new T cells are recruited by each seasonal influenza vaccination.

Germline V CDR1 and CDR2: SEHNR, FQNEAQ (reference sequence). V was pared by 5 bases and J by 4 bases, with 12 bases between. This CDR3 region has 14 residues. This clonotype was counted at least ten times. Antigen unknown. TCRdb ran MiXCR on the RT-PCR reads and lists one entry per CDR3 protein. The profile shows around 200,000 distinct CDR3 sequences, approximately 15% of them singletons. The receptor was derived from a man in his fifties who received an inactivated influenza vaccine. The input for sequencing was CD8+ T cells sorted from PBMCs, taken 5 days after vaccination. This chain links TRBV7-9 with TRBJ2-1, with D tentatively TRBD1 or TRBD2 (5 bases each). CDR3 nucleotide sequence: TGTGCCAGCAGCCAAAGTGGGGGTTACAATGAGCAGTTCTTC. This codes for CASSQSGGYNEQFF.